The 30 T cell receptor beta chains below all came from one sample that was sequenced in a study of shared clonotypes between healthy human individuals. Libraries were prepared by immunoSEQ multiplex PCR; TCRdb keeps only in-frame clonotypes and omits some of them. The sample contains about a million clones, more than 60% of which appear only once. The specimen sequenced was memory CD4+ T cells sorted from blood. The subset: CD45RA-negative fraction. The source is a man in his late teens or twenties in good health.

The CDR3 loop is CASRFRDRRYNEQFF. In DNA form, the CDR3 reads TGTGCCAGCAGGTTCCGGGACAGAAGATACAATGAGCAGTTCTTC. The V and J genes are TRBV6-6 and TRBJ2-1, with 7 bases lining up with TRBD1. CDR1 MNHNY and CDR2 SVGAGI come from the germline V gene (reference sequence). The CDR3 has 15 residues. V lost 6 bases, J lost 4 bases, and 9 bases stayed unmatched.

This chain connects TRBV6-1 to TRBJ1-2; weak D call: TRBD1 (6 bases). V lost 3 bases to trimming and J lost 4 bases, with 18 bases between them. The germline gives CDR1 MNHNS, CDR2 SASEGT. This CDR3 is built from 16 residues. CDR3 protein: CASSEDPTQGFYGYTF. For the CDR3, the DNA is TGTGCCAGCAGTGAGGACCCTACACAGGGTTTCTATGGCTACACCTTC.

The gene calls are TRBV5-8 and TRBJ1-5; TRBD1 matches 7 bases. The V segment lost 2 bases and the J segment 7 bases; nucleotides outside the gene matches: 3. Germline V CDR1 and CDR2: SGHTS, YDEGEE. This CDR3 region has 13 residues. The chain's CDR3 is CASSLDRAQPQHF. Written as DNA, the CDR3 is TGTGCCAGCAGCTTAGACAGGGCCCAGCCCCAGCATTTT.

This clone was counted only a few times. The chain is built from TRBV30 and TRBJ2-6; 7 positions agree with TRBD2. V was pared by 5 bases and J by 2 bases, with 6 bases of the junction left unmatched. The CDR3 runs 15 residues. The germline CDR1 and CDR2 sequences are GTSNPN and SVGIG (reference sequence). The CDR3 sequence: CAWVSRGAGANVLTF. The CDR3 bases are TGTGCCTGGGTGAGCCGGGGGGCTGGGGCCAACGTCCTGACTTTC.

This clone was seen a handful of times. The V gene is TRBV5-4, the J gene TRBJ1-1; D unresolved. This CDR3 has 14 amino acids. Germline CDR1 reads SGHNT; CDR2 reads YYREEE (reference sequence). The V end lost 0 bases, the J end lost 5 bases, and 11 bases lay between the germline ends. The CDR3 nucleotides read TGTGCCAGCAGCTTGGCTTTAGCGCAGACTGAAGCTTTCTTT. Translating it yields CASSLALAQTEAFF.

The chain uses TRBV7-8 and TRBJ1-5, with TRBD1 as a possible D gene (5 bases). V dropped 1 base and J dropped 4 bases, with 14 bases sitting between them. The CDR3 spans 16 residues. Germline lookup yields CDR1 SGHVS and CDR2 FQNEAQ. The chain's CDR3 is CASSLGGRALNQPQHF. The DNA for the CDR3 is TGTGCCAGCAGCTTAGGAGGCAGGGCCCTAAATCAGCCCCAGCATTTT.

V gene TRBV28 combines with J gene TRBJ1-2; D unclear. Germline loops: CDR1 MDHEN, CDR2 SYDVKM. Trimming left V 4 bases short and J 9 bases short, with 21 bases between. This CDR3 spans 15 amino acids. CDR3 protein: CASSSPPLRGSSYTF. The CDR3 DNA sequence: TGTGCCAGCAGTTCCCCGCCCTTGCGTGGGTCGAGCTACACCTTC.

About this clone itself: The sample contains more than one DNA sequence encoding this CDR3. The chain is built from TRBV5-1 and TRBJ1-4; TRBD1 agrees at 9 bases. V gave up 0 bases and J gave up 6 bases; unmatched junction bases: 3. CDR1 and CDR2 from the germline V gene are SGHRS and YFSETQ. The CDR3 runs 15 residues. CDR3 sequence: CASSLGGTGYEKLFF. As DNA, the CDR3 is TGCGCCAGCAGCTTGGGCGGGACAGGGTATGAAAAACTGTTTTTT.

There are a few counts of this clone. The rearrangement links TRBV18 to TRBJ2-7, with D possibly TRBD2 on 6 matching bases. Trimming stripped 5 bases from V and 3 bases from J, with 11 bases between. This CDR3 has 13 amino acids. In germline, CDR1 is KGHSH, CDR2 LQKENI. The CDR3 loop is CASSTGVLYEQYF. In DNA, the CDR3 is TGTGCCAGCTCAACGGGGGTACTCTACGAGCAGTACTTC.

The chain combines TRBV7-8 with TRBJ1-5, with 7 bases fitting TRBD1. With 0 bases clipped from V and 6 bases from J, the junction kept 8 bases outside the gene matches. Germline CDR1 SGHVS, CDR2 FQNEAQ. This CDR3 spans 16 amino acids. In DNA form, the CDR3 reads TGTGCCAGCAGCTTAGCAAACAGGGGTTTCGGTCAGCCCCAGCATTTT. It translates to CASSLANRGFGQPQHF.

The chain joins TRBV4-3 to TRBJ1-1; TRBD1 might be the D (5 bases). This CDR3 has 15 amino acids. Between the trimmed V and J ends, which lost 3 bases and 0 bases, there was a span of 11 bases. The germline CDR1 and CDR2 sequences are LGHNA and YSLEER. CDR3 sequence (DNA): TGCGCCAGCAGCCAGGGGGTAGGGTTGAACACTGAAGCTTTCTTT. Translated: CASSQGVGLNTEAFF.

This clone occurred a few times. This chain joins TRBV5-6 and TRBJ1-2, with a tentative D call TRBD1 (5 bases). The CDR3 totals 12 residues. The V gene's germline CDR1 is SGHDT and CDR2 YYEEEE. V shed 3 bases and J shed 8 bases, with 11 bases lying between them. DNA for the CDR3: TGTGCCAGCAGCTGCCGCTGGGGCGGCTACACCTTC. Protein product: CASSCRWGGYTF. The variable domain in full, completed from reference TRBV5-6 and TRBJ1-2, reads DAGVTQSPTHLIKTRGQQVTLRCSPKSGHDTVSWYQQALGQGPQFIFQYYEEEERQRGNFPDRFSGHQFPNYSSELNVNALLLGDSALYLCASSCRWGGYTFGSGTRLTVV.

With respect to this clone: Mismatch with germline at one junction end may stem from a read error. This same CDR3 is encoded by further DNA sequences in the sample. The chain has TRBV28 and TRBJ2-2; 9 bases fit TRBD1. This CDR3 contains 13 residues. The germline gives CDR1 MDHEN, CDR2 SYDVKM. The CDR3 DNA reads as TGTGCCAGCAGACCGACAGGGGGAAGGGAGCTGTTCTTT. As protein: CASRPTGGRELFF.

This clone has a handful of counts. This chain uses TRBV10-2 with TRBJ2-3, with 10 bases matching TRBD2. CDR1 is WSHSY and CDR2 is SAAADI in the germline V gene. The CDR3 covers 14 residues. The V gene end was trimmed by 6 bases and the J gene end by 7 bases; junction bases not matched to a gene: 7. The CDR3 region has the DNA TGCGCCAGCAGCTCGGGACTAGCGAAGAATACGCAGTATTTT. Protein product: CASSSGLAKNTQYF.

The chain employs TRBV7-6 and TRBJ1-5; tentatively, D is TRBD1 (5 bases). The V end lost 5 bases, the J end lost 9 bases, and 17 bases lay between the germline ends. From germline, CDR1 is SGHVS and CDR2 FNYEAQ. The CDR3 is 14 amino acids. The CDR3 reads CASSPGPGERPQHF. For the CDR3, the DNA is TGTGCCAGCAGCCCCGGACCGGGGGAGAGGCCCCAGCATTTT.

The chain has TRBV11-2 and TRBJ2-7; the D is unclear. The CDR3 spans 13 residues. Trimming removed 6 bases from V and 1 base from J, with 10 bases in between. In germline, CDR1 is SGHAT, CDR2 FQNNGV. As DNA, the CDR3 is TGTGCCAGCAGAGAATTATCTTCCTACGAGCAGTACTTC. This encodes CASRELSSYEQYF. Based on the CDR3 plus reference TRBV11-2 and TRBJ2-7, the full variable domain is EAGVAQSPRYKIIEKRQSVAFWCNPISGHATLYWYQQILGQGPKLLIQFQNNGVVDDSQLPKDRFSAERLKGVDSTLKIQPAKLEDSAVYLCASRELSSYEQYFGPGTRLTVT.

The genes are TRBV2 and TRBJ2-3, with TRBD1 identical over 7 bases. There are 16 residues in the CDR3. The V and J ends lost 6 bases and 2 bases, in that order; junction bases with no gene match: 11. Germline-derived CDR1 and CDR2 are SNHLY and FYNNEI. Here the CDR3 reads CASSFSGTENTDTQYF. CDR3 DNA sequence: TGTGCCAGCAGCTTCTCGGGGACAGAGAACACAGATACGCAGTATTTT.

The chain has TRBV18 and TRBJ2-1; D is uncertain. V lost 0 bases to trimming and J lost 7 bases, with 10 bases between them. The germline V gene has CDR1 KGHSH and CDR2 LQKENI. CDR3 length: 14 amino acids. The CDR3 sequence: CASSPPPLSNEQFF. In DNA form, the CDR3 reads TGTGCCAGCTCACCACCCCCCCTTTCGAATGAGCAGTTCTTC.

V gene TRBV5-4 combines with J gene TRBJ2-4; 9 bases are shared with TRBD1. The CDR3 is 14 amino acids. From germline, CDR1 is SGHNT and CDR2 YYREEE (reference sequence). After removal of 3 bases from V and 7 bases from J, the junction contained 5 bases not matched to a gene. The CDR3 is CASSSLQGANIQYF. The CDR3, as DNA: TGTGCCAGCAGCTCTTTACAGGGGGCGAACATTCAGTACTTC.

The CDR3 DNA is TGTGCCAGCTCCCCGGCGGGACAGGGGTTCTCTGAGCAGTTCTTC. It encodes CASSPAGQGFSEQFF. This chain links TRBV18 with TRBJ2-1; 10 nucleotides line up with TRBD1. Germline CDR1 reads KGHSH; CDR2 reads LQKENI. V shed 6 bases, J shed 9 bases, and the junction held 11 bases outside the gene matches. This CDR3 is built from 15 residues. Full variable domain (rest looked up from reference TRBV18 and TRBJ2-1): NAGVMQNPRHLVRRRGQEARLRCSPMKGHSHVYWYRQLPEEGLKFMVYLQKENIIDESGMPKERFSAEFPKEGPSILRIQQVVRGDSAAYFCASSPAGQGFSEQFFGPGTRLTVL.

The V call is TRBV6-5, the J call TRBJ1-1; TRBD1 is a possible D gene (5 bases). The V gene lost 5 bases and the J gene lost 7 bases, with 11 bases spanning the gap. Germline V gene data show CDR1 as MNHEY and CDR2 as SVGAGI. This CDR3 has 12 residues. For the CDR3, the DNA is TGTGCCAGCAGTCTCCGGGGACGTGAAGCTTTCTTT. This encodes CASSLRGREAFF.

The chain employs TRBV9 and TRBJ1-1; D is perhaps TRBD1 (6 bases). CDR3 length equals 16 residues. Trimming removed 0 bases at V and 0 bases at J, with 12 bases between. Germline loops: CDR1 SGDLS, CDR2 YYNGEE. The CDR3 nucleotides read TGTGCCAGCAGCGTAGACTCCGGGACACTGAACACTGAAGCTTTCTTT. The encoded protein is CASSVDSGTLNTEAFF.

The rearrangement links TRBV2 to TRBJ2-1, with D maybe TRBD2 (5 bases). Germline values: CDR1 SNHLY, CDR2 FYNNEI. This CDR3 comprises 18 residues. V was shortened by 6 bases and J by 6 bases, with 27 bases between the two germline ends. The CDR3 protein is CASSPDANSAGPANEQFF. The CDR3 DNA reads as TGTGCCAGCAGCCCCGATGCAAATAGCGCTGGACCAGCCAATGAGCAGTTCTTC.

The chain carries TRBV27 and TRBJ2-7; 10 bases line up with TRBD2. The V gene end was trimmed by 2 bases and the J gene end by 1 base; junction bases not matched to a gene: 8. The germline V gene encodes CDR1 MNHEY and CDR2 SMNVEV (reference sequence). The CDR3 extends over 17 amino acids. In DNA form, the CDR3 reads TGTGCCAGCAGTTTAGGGGTACTAGCGGGGCTATCCTACGAGCAGTACTTC. Protein product: CASSLGVLAGLSYEQYF.

The chain couples TRBV2 to TRBJ2-7; D possibly uses TRBD1 or TRBD2 (6 bases each). This CDR3 contains 14 residues. Germline assignment: CDR1 SNHLY and CDR2 FYNNEI. The ends were cut back, 3 bases at V and 3 bases at J, with 12 bases in the middle. The CDR3 region has the DNA TGTGCCAGCAGTGACGGGCGGGGACACTACGAGCAGTACTTC. Residues: CASSDGRGHYEQYF.

The chain recombines TRBV7-2 with TRBJ2-3; TRBD2 is a possible D gene (6 bases). Germline V CDR1 and CDR2: SGHTA, FQGNSA. The germline V and J ends were trimmed by 5 bases and 6 bases, with 15 bases remaining between them. The CDR3 loop spans 14 amino acids. In DNA form, the CDR3 reads TGTGCCAGCAGCCCAGGACTAAAGAGGGATACGCAGTATTTT. Translated: CASSPGLKRDTQYF.

The chain recombines TRBV11-3 with TRBJ2-2; no definite D call. The CDR3 runs to 16 residues. In germline, CDR1 is SGHNT, CDR2 YENEEA. V was trimmed by 0 bases and J by 1 base, leaving 9 bases between them. The CDR3 reads CASSLDVGWNTGELFF. The CDR3 coding sequence is TGTGCCAGCAGCTTAGATGTCGGGTGGAACACCGGGGAGCTGTTTTTT.

This clone was seen only a few times. The genes are TRBV15 and TRBJ1-5; D gene uncertain. V lost 2 bases, J lost 4 bases, and 6 bases lay in between. Looked up from germline, CDR1 is LNHNV and CDR2 is YYDKDF (reference sequence). The CDR3 extends over 13 amino acids. The CDR3 protein is CATSRLFNQPQHF. CDR3 sequence (DNA): TGTGCCACCAGCAGACTTTTTAATCAGCCCCAGCATTTT.

This clone showed up many times. The chain carries TRBV10-3 and TRBJ2-7; D gene unclear. The CDR3 is 14 residues long. Per the germline V gene, CDR1 is ENHRY and CDR2 is SYGVKD. V was clipped by 9 bases and J by 6 bases, with 21 bases between them. CDR3 in amino acids: CAIKDTSVGSEQYF. In DNA, the CDR3 is TGTGCCATAAAGGATACAAGTGTAGGATCCGAGCAGTACTTC.

V usage is TRBV25-1 and J usage is TRBJ2-1; 8 bases map to TRBD2. Germline V gene data show CDR1 as MGHDK and CDR2 as SYGVNS. The length of the CDR3 is 15 residues. V lost 6 bases, J lost 9 bases, and 13 bases stayed unmatched. The CDR3 loop reads CASSVAGLGLSEQFF. DNA of the CDR3: TGTGCCAGCAGCGTCGCGGGACTAGGGTTGAGTGAGCAGTTCTTC.